This entry lists 19 T cell receptor beta chains sequenced from one sample in a study of cytomegalovirus exposure and HLA in healthy donors. It was with 60 Vbeta and 13 Jbeta primers that the PCR ran. Data came from immunoSEQ multiplex PCR; TCRdb stores just in-frame clones and leaves some out. Of about 150,000 clones listed, over 80% were seen once; the top ten hold approximately 2.9%. Sequencing input: PBMCs. The source of these receptors is a woman younger than 45 in good health and CMV-seronegative.

The rearrangement joins TRBV5-4 to TRBJ2-7, with TRBD1 as a possible D gene (5 bases). V was clipped by 4 bases and J by 3 bases, with 17 bases between them. CDR1 is SGHNT and CDR2 is YYREEE in the germline V gene (reference sequence). This CDR3 has 15 amino acids. CDR3 sequence: CASSGAPVGIYEQYF. For the CDR3, the DNA is TGTGCCAGCAGCGGGGCACCTGTAGGGATCTACGAGCAGTACTTC.

The genes are TRBV9 and TRBJ2-7; D might be TRBD1 (6 bases). Germline V gene lookup returns CDR1 SGDLS and CDR2 YYNGEE. The CDR3 contains 15 residues. The V end lost 3 bases, the J end lost 3 bases, and 16 bases lay between the germline ends. The DNA of the CDR3 is TGTGCCAGCAGCGCCGGACAGACGCCGTTCTACGAGCAGTACTTC. Translating gives CASSAGQTPFYEQYF.

The rearrangement links TRBV9 to TRBJ2-7; a possible D gene is TRBD2 (7 bases). The V end lost 0 bases, the J end lost 4 bases, and 14 bases lay between the germline ends. The CDR3 has 15 residues. Germline V gives CDR1 SGDLS, CDR2 YYNGEE. CDR3 protein: CASSVGGGLDYEQYF. The CDR3 region has the DNA TGTGCCAGCAGCGTAGGCGGGGGCCTGGATTACGAGCAGTACTTC.

For the CDR3, the DNA is TGTGCCAGCAGCTTCGGACAGGGACAGGGTGAGACCCAGTACTTC. Translated, it gives CASSFGQGQGETQYF. The rearrangement uses TRBV7-3 and TRBJ2-5; 9 bases line up with TRBD1. J was trimmed by 5 bases and V by 3 bases; bases with no gene match: 7. CDR3 length: 15 residues. CDR1 and CDR2 (germline): SGHTA, FQGTGA.

This clone was seen more than once but under ten times. V is TRBV6-5 and J is TRBJ2-1; 10 bases fit TRBD2. V dropped 6 bases and J dropped 8; count of bases not matched to a gene: 7. The germline V gene has CDR1 MNHEY and CDR2 SVGAGI. The CDR3 runs 14 residues. This chain's CDR3 is CASSGGLAGDEQFF. CDR3 bases: TGTGCCAGCAGCGGGGGGCTAGCGGGAGATGAGCAGTTCTTC.

The gene calls are TRBV30 and TRBJ2-7; TRBD2 matches 8 bases. Losses at the gene ends were 0 bases for V and 0 bases for J; bases not matched to a gene: 4. The CDR3 runs 15 residues. The germline V gene encodes CDR1 GTSNPN and CDR2 SVGIG (reference sequence). The CDR3 spells CAWSVRRGASYEQYF. The CDR3 DNA is TGTGCCTGGAGTGTACGGCGGGGGGCCTCCTACGAGCAGTACTTC.

The chain has TRBV27 and TRBJ2-1, with 11 nucleotides matching TRBD2. J was trimmed by 9 bases and V by 3 bases; bases with no gene match: 10. The CDR3 spans 16 residues. The germline gives CDR1 MNHEY, CDR2 SMNVEV (reference sequence). The DNA of the CDR3 is TGTGCCAGCAGTTTCCCCCCCGTAGCGGGGGGGCGTGAGCAGTTCTTC. Translated: CASSFPPVAGGREQFF.

This clone was counted a few times. The chain carries TRBV30 and TRBJ1-1; D gene ambiguous. This CDR3 is 14 amino acids long. Trimming cost V 3 bases and J 5 bases, with 16 bases left between them. The germline V gene has CDR1 GTSNPN and CDR2 SVGIG (reference sequence). CDR3 residues: CAWRISGGGTEAFF. In DNA form, the CDR3 reads TGTGCCTGGAGGATCTCAGGTGGAGGGACTGAAGCTTTCTTT.

J is TRBJ1-6 and V is TRBV5-5, with 8 bases identical to TRBD1. This CDR3 is 15 amino acids long. Germline V CDR1 and CDR2: SGHKS, YYEKEE (reference sequence). Losses at the gene ends were 0 bases for V and 7 bases for J; bases not matched to a gene: 3. The CDR3 nucleotides are TGTGCCAGCAGCTTGGGACAGGGGAGAAATTCACCCCTCCACTTT. This sequence encodes CASSLGQGRNSPLHF.

V is TRBV28 and J is TRBJ2-5; tentative D call: TRBD2 (6 bases). Trimming stripped 7 bases from V and 5 bases from J, with 11 bases between. Germline CDR1 is MDHEN and CDR2 is SYDVKM. This CDR3 spans 12 amino acids. The CDR3 nucleotides read TGTGCCAGCACTTCTGGGGGGGAGACCCAGTACTTC. It codes for CASTSGGETQYF.

The V call is TRBV29-1, the J call TRBJ1-1; D is unclear. Germline V gene lookup returns CDR1 SQVTM and CDR2 ANQGSEA. The CDR3 extends over 13 amino acids. The ends were cut back, 4 bases at V and 2 bases at J, with 11 bases in the middle. The DNA of the CDR3 is TGCAGCGTTGGGAGGCAACTAAACACTGAAGCTTTCTTT. Translated: CSVGRQLNTEAFF.

The rearrangement joins TRBV7-3 to TRBJ2-3, with 7 bases matching TRBD2. Germline lookup yields CDR1 SGHTA and CDR2 FQGTGA. This CDR3 is 15 amino acids long. Trimming cost V 2 bases and J 0 bases; bases outside gene matches: 2. The CDR3 coding sequence is TGTGCCAGCAGCTTATGGCGGGGGAGCACAGATACGCAGTATTTT. It yields the protein CASSLWRGSTDTQYF.

The V and J genes are TRBV2 and TRBJ1-1, with D unresolved. This CDR3 spans 14 amino acids. V lost 6 bases and J 6 bases, leaving 17 bases between the germline ends. The germline V gene encodes CDR1 SNHLY and CDR2 FYNNEI. The CDR3 loop is CASRIREAEAEAFF. The CDR3 bases are TGTGCCAGCAGGATACGGGAGGCTGAGGCTGAAGCTTTCTTT.

The chain couples TRBV28 to TRBJ1-2; D gene ambiguous. Germline assignment: CDR1 MDHEN and CDR2 SYDVKM. The CDR3 is made up of 13 amino acids. Trimming took off 2 bases at V and 8 bases at J, with 12 bases between the two ends. The CDR3 sequence is CASSLLALRGYTF. The CDR3 region has the DNA TGTGCCAGCAGTTTACTTGCCCTGAGGGGCTACACCTTC.

CDR3 in DNA: TGTGCCAGCAGCTTCGGACAGAATTCACCCCTCCACTTT. Amino acid sequence: CASSFGQNSPLHF. The chain couples TRBV7-9 to TRBJ1-6; perhaps TRBD1 as D (6 bases). From germline, CDR1 is SEHNR and CDR2 FQNEAQ (reference sequence). The CDR3 consists of 13 residues. Trimming cost V 3 bases and J 7 bases, with 7 bases left between them.

The rearrangement uses TRBV6-1 and TRBJ2-5; D gene unclear. CDR3 length: 10 residues. The germline gives CDR1 MNHNS, CDR2 SASEGT. Trimming removed 6 bases at V and 4 bases at J, with 3 bases between. The CDR3 sequence is CASSRETQYF. CDR3 bases: TGTGCCAGCAGCCGAGAGACCCAGTACTTC.

The genes are TRBV9 and TRBJ2-3, with 9 bases aligning to TRBD2. CDR3 length: 17 amino acids. CDR1 is SGDLS and CDR2 is YYNGEE in the germline V gene. The V and J ends lost 4 bases and 3 bases, in that order; junction bases with no gene match: 12. The DNA of the CDR3 is TGTGCCAGCAGCCCCCGGGGGACTAGCTGGTTGACAGATACGCAGTATTTT. This gives the protein CASSPRGTSWLTDTQYF.

This chain joins TRBV28 and TRBJ1-1; a possible D gene is TRBD1 (5 bases). The CDR3 loop spans 13 amino acids. The ends were cut back, 3 bases at V and 9 bases at J, with 14 bases in the middle. Germline-derived CDR1 and CDR2 are MDHEN and SYDVKM. In DNA form, the CDR3 reads TGTGCCAGCAGTTTTCCGGGGGTGGAGAAAGCTTTCTTT. It is translated as CASSFPGVEKAFF.

V gene TRBV4-3 combines with J gene TRBJ2-7; 7 bases agree with TRBD1. CDR3 length equals 15 residues. Germline values: CDR1 LGHNA, CDR2 YSLEER. V lost 2 bases to trimming and J lost 0 bases; unmatched junction nucleotides: 4. The DNA for the CDR3 is TGCGCCAGCAGCCAACGACAGGGCTACTCCTACGAGCAGTACTTC. Protein product: CASSQRQGYSYEQYF.